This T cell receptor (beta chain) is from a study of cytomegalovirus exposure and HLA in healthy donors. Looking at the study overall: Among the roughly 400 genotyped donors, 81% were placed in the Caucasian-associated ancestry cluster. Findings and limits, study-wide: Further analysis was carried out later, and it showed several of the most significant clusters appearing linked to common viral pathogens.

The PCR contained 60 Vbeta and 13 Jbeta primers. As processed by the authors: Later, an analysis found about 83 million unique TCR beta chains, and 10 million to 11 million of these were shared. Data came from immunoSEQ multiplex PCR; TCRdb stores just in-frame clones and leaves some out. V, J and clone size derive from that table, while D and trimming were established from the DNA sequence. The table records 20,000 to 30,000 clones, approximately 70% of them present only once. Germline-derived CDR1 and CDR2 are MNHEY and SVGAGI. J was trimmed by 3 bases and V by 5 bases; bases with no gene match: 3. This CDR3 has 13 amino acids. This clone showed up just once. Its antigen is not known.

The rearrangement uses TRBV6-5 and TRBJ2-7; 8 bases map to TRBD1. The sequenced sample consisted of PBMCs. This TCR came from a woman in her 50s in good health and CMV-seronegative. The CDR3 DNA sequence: TGTGCCAGCAGTCAGGGGGCTTACTACGAGCAGTACTTC. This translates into CASSQGAYYEQYF.